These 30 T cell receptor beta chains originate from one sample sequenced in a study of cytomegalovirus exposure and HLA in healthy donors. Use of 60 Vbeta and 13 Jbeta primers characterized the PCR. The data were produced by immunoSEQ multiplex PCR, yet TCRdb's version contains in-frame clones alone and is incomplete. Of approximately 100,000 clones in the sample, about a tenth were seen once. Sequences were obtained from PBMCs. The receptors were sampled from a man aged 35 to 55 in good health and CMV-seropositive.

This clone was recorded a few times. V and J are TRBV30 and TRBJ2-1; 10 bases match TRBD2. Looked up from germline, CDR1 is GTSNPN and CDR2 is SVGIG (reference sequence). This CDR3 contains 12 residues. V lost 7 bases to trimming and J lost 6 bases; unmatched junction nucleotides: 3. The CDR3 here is CASGLALNEQFF. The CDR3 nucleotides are TGTGCCTCGGGACTAGCGCTCAATGAGCAGTTCTTC.

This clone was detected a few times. DNA for the CDR3: TGCGCCAGCAGCCAAGGTACGGGGAACAATCAGCCCCAGCATTTT. The encoded protein is CASSQGTGNNQPQHF. This chain links TRBV4-3 with TRBJ1-5; D remains unclear. The CDR3 spans 15 residues. The ends were cut back, 1 base at V and 3 bases at J, with 10 bases in the middle. Germline V gene sequence: CDR1 LGHNA, CDR2 YSLEER.

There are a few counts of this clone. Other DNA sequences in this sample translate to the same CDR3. The CDR3 here is CASSPGLVSYEQYF. The CDR3 bases are TGTGCCAGCTCACCGGGACTAGTGTCCTACGAGCAGTACTTC. This chain uses TRBV18 with TRBJ2-7; 8 bases fit TRBD2. The CDR3 length is 14 residues. Losses at the gene ends were 3 bases for V and 1 base for J; bases not matched to a gene: 2. The germline V gene encodes CDR1 KGHSH and CDR2 LQKENI.

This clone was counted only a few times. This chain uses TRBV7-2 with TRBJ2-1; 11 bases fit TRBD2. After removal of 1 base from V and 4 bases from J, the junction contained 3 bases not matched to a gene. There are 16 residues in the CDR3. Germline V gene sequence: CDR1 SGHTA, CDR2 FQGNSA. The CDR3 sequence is CASSLVAGGLYNEQFF. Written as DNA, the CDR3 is TGTGCCAGCAGCTTAGTAGCGGGAGGGCTTTACAATGAGCAGTTCTTC.

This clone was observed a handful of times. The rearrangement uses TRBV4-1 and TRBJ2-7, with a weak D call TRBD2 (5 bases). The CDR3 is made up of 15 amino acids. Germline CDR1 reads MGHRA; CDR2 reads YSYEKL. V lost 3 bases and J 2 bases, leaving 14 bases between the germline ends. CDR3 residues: CASSHPLREAYEQYF. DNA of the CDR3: TGCGCCAGCAGCCATCCCCTCCGGGAAGCCTACGAGCAGTACTTC.

DNA for the CDR3: TGCAGCGTTGAAATACTGGGACAGGGAGAAAAACTGTTTTTT. It specifies CSVEILGQGEKLFF. The chain carries TRBV29-1 and TRBJ1-4; 9 bases map to TRBD1. Trimming took 2 bases from V and 8 from J; bases not matched to a gene: 6. The CDR3 contains 14 residues. Germline assignment: CDR1 SQVTM and CDR2 ANQGSEA.

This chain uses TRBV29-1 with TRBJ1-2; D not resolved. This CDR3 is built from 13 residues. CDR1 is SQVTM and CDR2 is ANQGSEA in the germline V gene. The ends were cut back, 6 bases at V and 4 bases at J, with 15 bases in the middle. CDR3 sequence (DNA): TGCAGCGTAAATAAAGACGGGTCCTATGGCTACACCTTC. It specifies CSVNKDGSYGYTF.

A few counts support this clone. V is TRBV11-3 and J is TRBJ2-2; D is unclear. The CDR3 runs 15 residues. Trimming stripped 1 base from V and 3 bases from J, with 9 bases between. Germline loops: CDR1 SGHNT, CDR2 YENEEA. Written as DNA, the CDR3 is TGTGCCAGCAGCTTAGGATCCTCAGACACCGGGGAGCTGTTTTTT. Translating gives CASSLGSSDTGELFF.

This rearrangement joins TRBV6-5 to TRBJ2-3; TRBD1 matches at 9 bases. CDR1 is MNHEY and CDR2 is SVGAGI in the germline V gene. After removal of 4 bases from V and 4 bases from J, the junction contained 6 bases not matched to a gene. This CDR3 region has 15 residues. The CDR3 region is CASSSYRGPPDTQYF. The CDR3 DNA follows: TGTGCCAGCAGTTCTTACAGGGGGCCCCCAGATACGCAGTATTTT.

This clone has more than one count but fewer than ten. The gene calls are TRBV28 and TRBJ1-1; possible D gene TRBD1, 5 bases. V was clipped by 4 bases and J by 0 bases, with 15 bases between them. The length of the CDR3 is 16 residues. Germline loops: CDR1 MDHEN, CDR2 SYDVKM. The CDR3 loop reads CASSSPWTLMNTEAFF. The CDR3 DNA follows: TGTGCCAGCAGTTCACCTTGGACACTCATGAACACTGAAGCTTTCTTT.

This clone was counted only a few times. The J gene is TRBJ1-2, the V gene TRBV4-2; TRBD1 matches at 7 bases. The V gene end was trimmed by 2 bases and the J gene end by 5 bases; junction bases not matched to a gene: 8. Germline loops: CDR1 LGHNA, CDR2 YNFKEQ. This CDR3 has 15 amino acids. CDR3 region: CASSQYTGVGYGYTF. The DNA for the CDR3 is TGTGCCAGCAGCCAATATACAGGGGTGGGGTATGGCTACACCTTC.

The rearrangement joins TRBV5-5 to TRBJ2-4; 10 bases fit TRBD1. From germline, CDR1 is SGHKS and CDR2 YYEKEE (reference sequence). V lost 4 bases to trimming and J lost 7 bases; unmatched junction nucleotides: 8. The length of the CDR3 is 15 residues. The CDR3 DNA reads TGTGCCAGCAGCACTCAGGGGGACAGGGGTAACATTCAGTACTTC. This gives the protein CASSTQGDRGNIQYF.

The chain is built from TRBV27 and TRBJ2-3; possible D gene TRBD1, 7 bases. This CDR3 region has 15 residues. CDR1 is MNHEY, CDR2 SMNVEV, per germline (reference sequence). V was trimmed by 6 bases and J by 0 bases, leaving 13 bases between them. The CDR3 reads CASRTGTVSTDTQYF. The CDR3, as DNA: TGTGCCAGCAGGACAGGGACTGTTAGCACAGATACGCAGTATTTT.

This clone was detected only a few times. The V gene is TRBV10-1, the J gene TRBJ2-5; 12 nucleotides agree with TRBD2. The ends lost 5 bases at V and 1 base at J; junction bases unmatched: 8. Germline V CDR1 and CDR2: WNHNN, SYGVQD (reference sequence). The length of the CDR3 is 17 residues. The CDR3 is CASSQESSGRVQETQYF. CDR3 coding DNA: TGCGCCAGCAGTCAAGAATCTAGCGGGAGGGTCCAAGAGACCCAGTACTTC.

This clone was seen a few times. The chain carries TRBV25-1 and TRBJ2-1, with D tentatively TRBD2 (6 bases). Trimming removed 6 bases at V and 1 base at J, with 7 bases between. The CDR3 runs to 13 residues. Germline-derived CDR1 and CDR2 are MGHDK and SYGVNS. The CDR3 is CASRGRSYNEQFF. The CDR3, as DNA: TGTGCCAGCAGGGGGAGGTCCTACAATGAGCAGTTCTTC.

For the CDR3, the DNA is TGTGCCACCGGGGACAGAACGACCGGGGAGCTGTTTTTT. Amino acid sequence: CATGDRTTGELFF. The V and J genes are TRBV19 and TRBJ2-2; 7 positions agree with TRBD1. CDR3 length: 13 residues. Trimming took 10 bases from V and 5 from J; bases not matched to a gene: 7. Germline loops: CDR1 LNHDA, CDR2 SQIVND (reference sequence).

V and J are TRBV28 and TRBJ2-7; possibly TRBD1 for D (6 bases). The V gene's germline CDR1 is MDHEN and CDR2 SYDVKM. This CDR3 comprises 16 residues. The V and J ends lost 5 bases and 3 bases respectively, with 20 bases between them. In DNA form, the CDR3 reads TGTGCCAGCAGTATCGAACCTTACAGGGTGGGCTACGAGCAGTACTTC. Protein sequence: CASSIEPYRVGYEQYF.

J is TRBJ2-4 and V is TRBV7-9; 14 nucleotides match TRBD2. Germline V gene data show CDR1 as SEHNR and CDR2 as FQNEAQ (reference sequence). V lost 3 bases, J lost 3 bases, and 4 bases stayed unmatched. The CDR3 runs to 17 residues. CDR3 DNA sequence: TGTGCCAGCAGCTTTCGACTAGCGGGAGGGATCAAAAACATTCAGTACTTC. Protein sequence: CASSFRLAGGIKNIQYF.

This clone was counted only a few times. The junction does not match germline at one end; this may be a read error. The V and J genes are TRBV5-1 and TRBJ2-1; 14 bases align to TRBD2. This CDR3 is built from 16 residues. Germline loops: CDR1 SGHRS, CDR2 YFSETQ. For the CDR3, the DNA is TGCGCCAGCAGCCCAGGGCCGGGACTAGCGGGGGTATCAGGGATCTTC. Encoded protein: CASSPGPGLAGVSGIF.

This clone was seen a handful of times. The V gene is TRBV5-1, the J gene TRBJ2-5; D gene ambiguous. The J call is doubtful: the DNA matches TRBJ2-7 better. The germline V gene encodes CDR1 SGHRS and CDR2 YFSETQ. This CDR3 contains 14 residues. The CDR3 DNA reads TGCGCCAGCAGCCTGGCGATTGGAAACTACGAGCAGTACTTC. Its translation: CASSLAIGNYEQYF.

CDR3 bases: TGTGCCAGCAGCTTGGACAGGGGGGCCTACGAGCAGTACTTC. It specifies CASSLDRGAYEQYF. V is TRBV5-8 and J is TRBJ2-7, with 8 nucleotides matching TRBD1. The CDR3 runs to 14 residues. V trimming: 0 bases; J trimming: 2 bases; junction bases outside the gene matches: 1. From germline, CDR1 is SGHTS and CDR2 YDEGEE.

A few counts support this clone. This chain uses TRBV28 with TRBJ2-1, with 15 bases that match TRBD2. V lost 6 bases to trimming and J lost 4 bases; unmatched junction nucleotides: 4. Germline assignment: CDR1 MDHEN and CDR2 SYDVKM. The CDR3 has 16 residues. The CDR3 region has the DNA TGTGCCAGCAGAGCCGGGACTAGCGGGGGGTACAATGAGCAGTTCTTC. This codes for CASRAGTSGGYNEQFF.

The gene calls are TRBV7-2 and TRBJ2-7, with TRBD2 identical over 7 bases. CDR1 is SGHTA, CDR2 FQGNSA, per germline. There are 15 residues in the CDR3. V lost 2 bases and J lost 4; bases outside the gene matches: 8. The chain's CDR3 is CASSLSTSVTYEQYF. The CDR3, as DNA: TGTGCCAGCAGCTTATCTACTAGCGTGACATACGAGCAGTACTTC.

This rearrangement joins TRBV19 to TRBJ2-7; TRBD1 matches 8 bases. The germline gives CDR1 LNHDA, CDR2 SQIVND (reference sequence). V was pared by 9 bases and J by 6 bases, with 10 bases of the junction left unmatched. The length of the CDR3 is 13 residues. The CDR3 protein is CASNPGQGGEQYF. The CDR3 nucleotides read TGTGCCAGCAACCCCGGACAGGGAGGCGAGCAGTACTTC.

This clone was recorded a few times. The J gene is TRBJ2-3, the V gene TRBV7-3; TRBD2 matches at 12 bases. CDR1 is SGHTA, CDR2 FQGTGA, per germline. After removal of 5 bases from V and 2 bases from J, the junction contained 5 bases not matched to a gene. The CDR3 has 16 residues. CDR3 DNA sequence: TGTGCCAGCAGCGCAGGACTAGCGGGGCTCACAGATACGCAGTATTTT. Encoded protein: CASSAGLAGLTDTQYF.

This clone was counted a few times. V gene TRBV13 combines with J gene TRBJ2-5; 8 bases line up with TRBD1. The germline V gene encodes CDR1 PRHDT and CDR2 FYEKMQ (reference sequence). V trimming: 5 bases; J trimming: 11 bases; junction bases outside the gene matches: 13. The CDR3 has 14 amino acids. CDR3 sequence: CASSRVQGADEQYF. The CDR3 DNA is TGTGCCAGCAGCAGGGTGCAGGGGGCGGATGAGCAGTACTTC.

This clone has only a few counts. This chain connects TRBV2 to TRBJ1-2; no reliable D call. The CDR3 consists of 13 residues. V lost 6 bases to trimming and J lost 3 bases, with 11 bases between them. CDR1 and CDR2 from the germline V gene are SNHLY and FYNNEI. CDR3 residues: CASRETVYYGYTF. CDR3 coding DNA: TGTGCCAGCAGGGAAACAGTGTACTATGGCTACACCTTC.

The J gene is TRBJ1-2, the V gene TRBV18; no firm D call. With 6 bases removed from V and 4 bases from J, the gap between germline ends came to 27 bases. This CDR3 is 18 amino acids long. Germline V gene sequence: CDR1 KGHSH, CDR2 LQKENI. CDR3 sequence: CASSTLLKAGPPSYGYTF. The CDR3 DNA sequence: TGTGCCAGCTCGACCTTGTTGAAGGCAGGCCCTCCTTCCTATGGCTACACCTTC.

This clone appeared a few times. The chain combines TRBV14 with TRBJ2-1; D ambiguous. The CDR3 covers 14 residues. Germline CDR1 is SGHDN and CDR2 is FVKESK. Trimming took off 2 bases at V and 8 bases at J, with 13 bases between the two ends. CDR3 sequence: CASSQLQIRDEQFF. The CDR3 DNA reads TGTGCCAGCAGCCAATTGCAGATCCGGGATGAGCAGTTCTTC.

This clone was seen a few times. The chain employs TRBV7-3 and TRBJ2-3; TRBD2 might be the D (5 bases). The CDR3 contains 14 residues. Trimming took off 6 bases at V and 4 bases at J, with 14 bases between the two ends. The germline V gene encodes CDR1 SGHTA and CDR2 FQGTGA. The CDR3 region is CASSNGRSADTQYF. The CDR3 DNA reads TGTGCCAGCAGTAATGGGAGATCTGCAGATACGCAGTATTTT. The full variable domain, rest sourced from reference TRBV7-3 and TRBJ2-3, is GAGVSQTPSNKVTEKGKYVELRCDPISGHTALYWYRQSLGQGPEFLIYFQGTGAADDSGLPNDRFFAVRPEGSVSTLKIQRTERGDSAVYLCASSNGRSADTQYFGPGTRLTVL.